This T cell receptor (beta chain) was captured in a study of cytomegalovirus exposure and HLA in healthy donors. This CDR3 is built from 16 residues. CDR1 is SGHRS, CDR2 YFSETQ, per germline. Trimming at V came to 1 base and at J to 2 bases, leaving 6 bases not matched to a gene. Researchers ran the PCR with 60 Vbeta and 13 Jbeta primers. Clones were sequenced by immunoSEQ multiplex PCR, and TCRdb holds only the in-frame ones, with some missing. Of about 130,000 clones in the sample, around 70% are singletons; the top ten hold around 7%. Regarding the study as a whole: Trimming of TCR beta V- and J-genes showed a link, identified in a later analysis, to a missense DCLRE1C variant.

About this clone itself: The target antigen is unknown.

This clonotype originated in a middle-aged man in good health and CMV-seropositive. V usage is TRBV5-1 and J usage is TRBJ2-1; 7 bases are a match to TRBD2. Material: PBMCs. The CDR3, as DNA: TGCGCCAGCAGCTTGAAGCGGGGCGCTCCCTACAATGAGCAGTTCTTC. Amino acids: CASSLKRGAPYNEQFF.